This T cell receptor beta chain was found in a study of blood T cell repertoires in COVID-19. Study-level information: T cells, B-cell-depleted T cells, or PBMCs supplied cDNA or gDNA.

Using immunoSEQ multiplex PCR, the repertoire was profiled, and TCRdb retains in-frame clones only, with some absent. The sample has about 190,000 clones, around four fifths seen once. The germline CDR1 and CDR2 sequences are SGHNT and YYREEE (reference sequence). J gave up 2 bases and V 5 bases, and 8 bases lay outside the gene matches. The CDR3 is 15 residues long. The chain is built from TRBV5-4 and TRBJ2-7; TRBD2 matches at 9 bases. Sequenced material: PBMCs or T cells enriched from blood (not recorded which). The sequence came from a woman aged 45-60 years who had recovered from COVID-19. The CDR3 bases are TGTGCCAGCAGATCCGGACTAGCGACAACCTACGAGCAGTACTTC. This codes for CASRSGLATTYEQYF. Combining the CDR3 with reference TRBV5-4 and TRBJ2-7 gives the whole variable domain ETGVTQSPTHLIKTRGQQVTLRCSSQSGHNTVSWYQQALGQGPQFIFQYYREEENGRGNFPPRFSGLQFPNYSSELNVNALELDDSALYLCASRSGLATTYEQYFGPGTRLTVT.